This T cell receptor (beta chain) was found in a study of Ad26.COV2.S vaccination and SARS-CoV-2 variants. V was clipped by 9 bases and J by 0 bases, with 15 bases between them. The CDR3 extends over 16 amino acids. From germline, CDR1 is MDHEN and CDR2 SYDVKM. Treatment denoted: around 19 received Ad26.COV2.S at low or high dose, single or two shots; 5 received placebo; per-sample allocation not given. Collection of samples fell on day 63 after the first vaccine or placebo injection. The assay was immunoSEQ multiplex PCR, and TCRdb's table has in-frame clones only and misses some. Seen here are about 350,000 clones, 75% to 90% observed once, and the top ten hold approximately 11%.

The sequencing used peripheral blood, collected in a trial of Ad26.COV2.S vaccine versus placebo. The TCR sequence derives from a person between 18 and 65 years old who received the Ad26.COV2.S COVID-19 vaccine or a placebo. The chain recombines TRBV28 with TRBJ1-6; TRBD1 might be the D (6 bases). The CDR3 loop is CASFPADSSYNSPLHF. DNA of the CDR3: TGTGCCAGTTTCCCGGCGGACAGCTCCTATAATTCACCCCTCCACTTT. Drawing the rest from reference TRBV28 and TRBJ1-6, the complete variable domain is DVKVTQSSRYLVKRTGEKVFLECVQDMDHENMFWYRQDPGLGLRLIYFSYDVKMKEKGDIPEGYSVSREKKERFSLILESASTNQTSMYLCASFPADSSYNSPLHFGNGTRLTVT.